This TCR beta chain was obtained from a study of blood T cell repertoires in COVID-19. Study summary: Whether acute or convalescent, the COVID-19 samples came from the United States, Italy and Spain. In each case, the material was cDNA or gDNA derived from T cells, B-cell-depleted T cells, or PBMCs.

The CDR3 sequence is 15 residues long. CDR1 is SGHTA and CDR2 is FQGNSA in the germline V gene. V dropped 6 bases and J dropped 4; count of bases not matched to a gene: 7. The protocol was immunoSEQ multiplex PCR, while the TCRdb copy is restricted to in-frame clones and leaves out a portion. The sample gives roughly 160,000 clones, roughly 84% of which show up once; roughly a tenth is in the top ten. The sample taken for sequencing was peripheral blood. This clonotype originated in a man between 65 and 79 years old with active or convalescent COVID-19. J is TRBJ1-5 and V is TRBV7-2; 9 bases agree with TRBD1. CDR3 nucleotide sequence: TGTGCCAGCAGTCCCGGGACAGGGTTAAATCAGCCCCAGCATTTT. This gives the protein CASSPGTGLNQPQHF.